This TCR beta chain was retrieved from a study of response to subunit inactivated influenza vaccine. General study results and limits: There was a suggestion from the authors that each seasonal influenza vaccination recruits few new T cells.

Many counts were recorded for this clonotype. The antigen remains undetermined. Using its own MiXCR run on the RT-PCR reads, TCRdb lists one record per CDR3 protein. In the table there are around 160,000 distinct CDR3 sequences, about a tenth of which are singletons. V was shortened by 6 bases and J by 4 bases, with 12 bases between the two germline ends. This CDR3 contains 13 residues. The V gene's germline CDR1 is LGHDT and CDR2 YNNKEL (reference sequence). The material sequenced was non-naive T cells sorted from PBMCs, taken more than 35 days after vaccination. The sequence was collected from a man aged 50-59 years who received an inactivated influenza vaccine. The rearrangement uses TRBV3-1 and TRBJ2-5, with D possibly matching TRBD2 (6 bases). CDR3 in DNA: TGTGCCAGCAGATCGGGAGTGAGAGAGACCCAGTACTTC. This codes for CASRSGVRETQYF.